Shown below are 17 T cell receptor beta chains from a single sample sequenced in a study of OX40 agonist ivuxolimab in advanced cancers. Data came from immunoSEQ multiplex PCR; TCRdb stores just in-frame clones and leaves some out. The sample has 40,000 or so clones, approximately 90% seen once. Sequencing was performed on CD4+ or CD8+ T cells sorted from blood, taken in a trial of the OX40 agonist ivuxolimab. The receptor set was obtained from an adult with an advanced solid tumor such as melanoma, head and neck, liver or kidney cancer.

Details on this clone: One end of the junction varies from germline; a read error may be responsible. The chain links TRBV7-9 to TRBJ1-4, with a weak D call TRBD1 (6 bases). CDR3 size: 13 residues. Germline CDR1 and CDR2: SEHNR and FQNEAQ (reference sequence). The CDR3 sequence is CASSSPGGPETLF. CDR3 nucleotide sequence: TGTGCCAGCAGCTCCCCGGGGGGGCCGGAAACTCTTTTT.

The rearrangement links TRBV12-5 to TRBJ2-2; D is unresolved. This CDR3 has 12 amino acids. CDR1 LGHNT and CDR2 FRNRAP come from the germline V gene. Trimming stripped 7 bases from V and 3 bases from J, with 6 bases between. For the CDR3, the DNA is TGTGCTAGTGCCCTCTACACCGGGGAGCTGTTTTTT. Translating it yields CASALYTGELFF. The full variable domain, with the rest looked up from reference TRBV12-5 and TRBJ2-2, is DARVTQTPRHKVTEMGQEVTMRCQPILGHNTVFWYRQTMMQGLELLAYFRNRAPLDDSGMPKDRFSAEMPDATLATLKIQPSEPRDSAVYFCASALYTGELFFGEGSRLTVL.

The V call is TRBV2, the J call TRBJ2-1; D is possibly TRBD1 or TRBD2 (5 bases each). The CDR3 runs 13 residues. Germline CDR1 reads SNHLY; CDR2 reads FYNNEI. V lost 11 bases and J lost 3, with 14 bases in between. The CDR3 DNA is TGTGCCGCCCCCGAGGGGCTCTACAATGAGCAGTTCTTC. This codes for CAAPEGLYNEQFF.

The chain employs TRBV7-2 and TRBJ1-1; maybe TRBD1 (6 bases). Germline V gene data show CDR1 as SGHTA and CDR2 as FQGNSA. The V end lost 6 bases, the J end lost 1 base, and 24 bases lay between the germline ends. CDR3 length: 18 amino acids. CDR3 in amino acids: CASSPVRGPPKGNTEAFF. Here the CDR3 DNA reads TGTGCCAGCAGTCCAGTCAGGGGACCCCCTAAGGGGAACACTGAAGCTTTCTTT.

This chain uses TRBV15 with TRBJ1-5; D call uncertain. Germline V gives CDR1 LNHNV, CDR2 YYDKDF (reference sequence). The CDR3 covers 15 residues. V gave up 0 bases and J gave up 0 bases, with 6 bases separating them. The CDR3 sequence is CATSREGYSNQPQHF. The DNA of the CDR3 is TGTGCCACCAGCAGAGAAGGGTATAGCAATCAGCCCCAGCATTTT.

J is TRBJ1-2 and V is TRBV6-1; TRBD1 agrees at 7 bases. This CDR3 contains 14 residues. The ends lost 9 bases at V and 4 bases at J; junction bases unmatched: 11. CDR1 is MNHNS, CDR2 SASEGT, per germline. The CDR3 bases are TGTGCCAGTAGAGGGACAGCCTCGCGCTATGGCTACACCTTC. The encoded protein is CASRGTASRYGYTF.

The chain joins TRBV19 to TRBJ2-7; D remains unclear. Looked up from germline, CDR1 is LNHDA and CDR2 is SQIVND (reference sequence). The CDR3 contains 13 residues. The ends were cut back, 5 bases at V and 5 bases at J, with 13 bases in the middle. The CDR3 reads CASSGFRYDEQYF. In DNA, the CDR3 is TGTGCCAGTAGTGGGTTCCGATACGACGAGCAGTACTTC.

The chain employs TRBV5-1 and TRBJ2-1; D might be TRBD1 or TRBD2, each matching 5 bases. In germline, CDR1 is SGHRS, CDR2 YFSETQ. The CDR3 runs 15 residues. V was pared by 3 bases and J by 2 bases, with 12 bases between. The DNA of the CDR3 is TGCGCCAGCAGCTCAGACGGGACCCCCTACAATGAGCAGTTCTTC. Translated: CASSSDGTPYNEQFF.

This rearrangement joins TRBV27 to TRBJ2-1; D remains ambiguous. V was clipped by 2 bases and J by 10 bases, with 12 bases between them. CDR1 and CDR2 from the germline V gene are MNHEY and SMNVEV (reference sequence). The CDR3 is made up of 13 amino acids. CDR3 sequence reads: CASSLAASDEQFF. CDR3 bases: TGTGCCAGCAGTTTAGCCGCTAGTGACGAGCAGTTCTTC.

This rearrangement joins TRBV7-6 to TRBJ1-3; D is ambiguous. V was trimmed by 5 bases and J by 1 base, leaving 12 bases between them. CDR3 size: 15 residues. Looked up from germline, CDR1 is SGHVS and CDR2 is FNYEAQ. This CDR3 reads CASSQRGISGNTIYF. The DNA of the CDR3 is TGTGCCAGCAGCCAGCGGGGTATATCTGGAAACACCATATATTTT.

The gene calls are TRBV7-6 and TRBJ1-5; no firm D call. Germline CDR1 is SGHVS and CDR2 is FNYEAQ. CDR3 size: 17 residues. V was cut by 3 bases and J by 0 bases, with 15 bases left in between. Here the CDR3 reads CASSFTRQSYSNQPQHF. The DNA for the CDR3 is TGTGCCAGCAGCTTTACCAGGCAAAGTTATAGCAATCAGCCCCAGCATTTT.

The chain has TRBV9 and TRBJ2-2; TRBD1 is a possible D gene (6 bases). This CDR3 comprises 16 residues. V lost 0 bases to trimming and J lost 4 bases, with 13 bases between them. Germline CDR1 is SGDLS and CDR2 is YYNGEE. The CDR3, as DNA: TGTGCCAGCAGCGTAGCTTGGGGGCAGGCCACCGGGGAGCTGTTTTTT. As protein: CASSVAWGQATGELFF.

The chain uses TRBV7-9 and TRBJ2-1; 7 bases are a match to TRBD2. Germline CDR1 SEHNR, CDR2 FQNEAQ (reference sequence). Trimming took 1 base from V and 9 from J; bases not matched to a gene: 12. This CDR3 contains 16 residues. The CDR3 DNA is TGTGCCAGCAGCTTAGTCGGGCGGGAGTACCTGCGTGAGCAGTTCTTC. Its translation: CASSLVGREYLREQFF.

This clone was recorded once. The J gene is TRBJ2-1, the V gene TRBV27; TRBD2 matches at 12 bases. The CDR3 is 15 amino acids. Germline V CDR1 and CDR2: MNHEY, SMNVEV (reference sequence). Trimming removed 3 bases from V and 4 bases from J; junction bases left unmatched: 1. The CDR3 region is CASSFTSGGYNEQFF. The CDR3 nucleotides are TGTGCCAGCAGTTTTACTAGCGGGGGGTACAATGAGCAGTTCTTC.

The J gene is TRBJ1-2, the V gene TRBV6-5, with D possibly matching TRBD1 (6 bases). This CDR3 is 13 amino acids long. V lost 2 bases and J 7 bases, leaving 11 bases between the germline ends. Germline CDR1 is MNHEY and CDR2 is SVGAGI. The CDR3 sequence is CASSYPQGSGYTF. The DNA of the CDR3 is TGTGCCAGCAGTTACCCCCAGGGGAGTGGCTACACCTTC.

This clone is a singleton in its sample. This sequence joins TRBV11-3 and TRBJ2-1; a possible D gene is TRBD1 (6 bases). This CDR3 is 17 amino acids long. Trimming took 4 bases from V and 0 from J, leaving 16 bases between them. Germline CDR1 SGHNT, CDR2 YENEEA. In DNA form, the CDR3 reads TGTGCCAGCAGCTCAGGGGACCCCTGGAGCTCCTACAATGAGCAGTTCTTC. It encodes CASSSGDPWSSYNEQFF.

The CDR3 region has the DNA TGTGCCAGCAGTGTGCCAAACGAGCAGTACTTC. It translates to CASSVPNEQYF. This chain links TRBV25-1 with TRBJ2-5; D uncertain. The J call may be faulty, since TRBJ2-7 better matches the DNA end. The CDR3 contains 11 residues. Germline V gene lookup returns CDR1 MGHDK and CDR2 SYGVNS.